This T cell receptor (beta chain) came from a study of PD-L1 blockade in urothelial cancer. Study overall: Patients, treated from 2014 onward, received atezolizumab 1,200 mg intravenously every 3 weeks. Specimens of blood held a median count of approximately 150,000 T cells. Anywhere from 0 to 3 prior chemotherapy regimens had been received by patients.

The assay was immunoSEQ multiplex PCR, and TCRdb's table has in-frame clones only and misses some. The sample lists over 45,000 clones, about 90% seen once, with about 7.6% in the top ten. Anywhere from 1 to 8 samples came from each patient, spanning pretreatment and on-treatment. CDR3 size: 15 residues. V trimming: 5 bases; J trimming: 1 base; junction bases outside the gene matches: 7. The V gene's germline CDR1 is SGHRS and CDR2 YFSETQ. The source was PBMCs, collected around atezolizumab (anti-PD-L1) treatment. This clonotype originated in a man aged 60 to 75 with urothelial cancer. This sequence joins TRBV5-1 and TRBJ1-1; 8 nucleotides match TRBD1. CDR3: CASRVAGTGNTEAFF. The CDR3 nucleotides read TGCGCCAGCAGGGTAGCCGGGACAGGGAACACTGAAGCTTTCTTT.